This passage covers 26 T cell receptor beta chains from one sample sequenced in a study of T cell changes during pregnancy in multiple sclerosis. The assay was immunoSEQ multiplex PCR, and TCRdb's table has in-frame clones only and misses some. The sample lists 70,000 to 90,000 clones, roughly nine tenths occurring once. This specimen consisted of PBMCs, obtained in the first trimester of pregnancy. These receptors all come from a female donor in good health, serving as a control in a pregnancy study. Some clones in this sample may be carry-over from other donors' samples.

V usage is TRBV2 and J usage is TRBJ1-1; TRBD1 aligns across 9 bases. This CDR3 comprises 13 residues. V lost 6 bases to trimming and J lost 5 bases; unmatched junction nucleotides: 4. Germline V lookup: CDR1 SNHLY, CDR2 FYNNEI. The CDR3 nucleotides read TGTGCCAGCAGGGGACAGGGAAAAACTGAAGCTTTCTTT. Residues: CASRGQGKTEAFF.

The V gene is TRBV6-6, the J gene TRBJ1-1; TRBD1 is a possible D gene (5 bases). Between the trimmed V and J ends, which lost 0 bases and 13 bases, there was a span of 15 bases. This CDR3 has 13 residues. Germline V gene sequence: CDR1 MNHNY, CDR2 SVGAGI (reference sequence). The CDR3 region has the DNA TGTGCCAGCAGTTACTCGATAGGGGTATTGGGTTTCTTT. This codes for CASSYSIGVLGFF.

The chain joins TRBV7-2 to TRBJ1-5, with a weak D call TRBD1 (6 bases). This CDR3 has 18 residues. The germline V gene encodes CDR1 SGHTA and CDR2 FQGNSA. V dropped 5 bases and J dropped 0 bases, with 20 bases sitting between them. For the CDR3, the DNA is TGTGCCAGCAGCCCCCGGGGGGGGGCCTCATATAGCAATCAGCCCCAGCATTTT. This encodes CASSPRGGASYSNQPQHF. The variable domain in full, completed from reference TRBV7-2 and TRBJ1-5, reads GAGVSQSPSNKVTEKGKDVELRCDPISGHTALYWYRQSLGQGLEFLIYFQGNSAPDKSGLPSDRFSAERTGGSVSTLTIQRTQQEDSAVYLCASSPRGGASYSNQPQHFGDGTRLSIL.

The gene calls are TRBV27 and TRBJ1-6; D gene uncertain. The CDR3 loop spans 13 amino acids. Germline-derived CDR1 and CDR2 are MNHEY and SMNVEV (reference sequence). V was cut by 7 bases and J by 9 bases, with 13 bases left in between. The CDR3 reads CASTHRLGSPLHF. In DNA, the CDR3 is TGTGCCAGCACACACAGATTGGGTTCACCCCTCCACTTT.

This chain connects TRBV28 to TRBJ2-1, with 8 bases matching TRBD2. Germline-derived CDR1 and CDR2 are MDHEN and SYDVKM. The CDR3 runs 16 residues. J gave up 1 base and V 4 bases, and 6 bases lay outside the gene matches. The CDR3 DNA is TGTGCCAGCAGTTCCTATAGCGGGAAATCCTACAATGAGCAGTTCTTC. It specifies CASSSYSGKSYNEQFF.

V gene TRBV10-2 combines with J gene TRBJ2-1; TRBD2 aligns across 8 bases. V dropped 6 bases and J dropped 5; count of bases not matched to a gene: 6. Germline lookup yields CDR1 WSHSY and CDR2 SAAADI. The CDR3 is 14 residues long. The CDR3 nucleotides are TGCGCCAGCAGGATATCGGGGGGGGACAATGAGCAGTTCTTC. Protein: CASRISGGDNEQFF.

The chain is built from TRBV7-9 and TRBJ2-5; no clear D gene. This CDR3 has 16 residues. The germline V gene has CDR1 SEHNR and CDR2 FQNEAQ (reference sequence). V was trimmed by 4 bases and J by 5 bases, leaving 20 bases between them. CDR3 sequence (DNA): TGTGCCAGCAGCTCCGCGGTCCAGTCCGATTGGGAGACCCAGTACTTC. This translates into CASSSAVQSDWETQYF.

The count of this clone is one. The rearrangement joins TRBV5-1 to TRBJ1-3; perhaps TRBD1 as D (6 bases). Germline CDR1 reads SGHRS; CDR2 reads YFSETQ. Trimming removed 3 bases from V and 4 bases from J, with 11 bases in between. This CDR3 region has 14 residues. CDR3 coding DNA: TGCGCCAGCAGCTCTGGGGGCTCCGGAAACACCATATATTTT. Translation: CASSSGGSGNTIYF. Supplemented by reference TRBV5-1 and TRBJ1-3, the full variable domain reads KAGVTQTPRYLIKTRGQQVTLSCSPISGHRSVSWYQQTPGQGLQFLFEYFSETQRNKGNFPGRFSGRQFSNSRSEMNVSTLELGDSALYLCASSSGGSGNTIYFGEGSWLTVV.

The rearrangement links TRBV28 to TRBJ2-7, with D uncertain. The germline V and J ends were trimmed by 4 bases and 4 bases, with 8 bases remaining between them. Germline loops: CDR1 MDHEN, CDR2 SYDVKM. The CDR3 covers 12 residues. DNA for the CDR3: TGTGCCAGCAGTTACCCCAGGTACGAGCAGTACTTC. Amino acids: CASSYPRYEQYF.

CDR3 coding DNA: TGTGCCAGCCTCGGTTTGACAGGGAACACCGGGGAGCTGTTTTTT. Residues: CASLGLTGNTGELFF. This chain joins TRBV6-1 and TRBJ2-2; a possible D gene is TRBD1 (6 bases). The CDR3 length is 15 residues. Per the germline V gene, CDR1 is MNHNS and CDR2 is SASEGT. The V end lost 8 bases, the J end lost 1 base, and 14 bases lay between the germline ends.

The count of this clone is one. The chain uses TRBV9 and TRBJ2-3; 12 nucleotides line up with TRBD2. Per germline, CDR1 SGDLS and CDR2 YYNGEE. Losses at the gene ends were 0 bases for V and 4 bases for J; bases not matched to a gene: 6. There are 17 residues in the CDR3. The CDR3 loop reads CASSVGLTSGGSDTQYF. CDR3 coding DNA: TGTGCCAGCAGCGTAGGTTTGACTAGCGGGGGTTCAGATACGCAGTATTTT.

The chain combines TRBV29-1 with TRBJ2-4; 8 nucleotides agree with TRBD1. V shed 3 bases, J shed 6 bases, and the junction held 1 base outside the gene matches. Looked up from germline, CDR1 is SQVTM and CDR2 is ANQGSEA. The CDR3 length is 12 residues. This CDR3 is CSVEDRVNIQYF. The CDR3 nucleotides are TGCAGCGTTGAGGACAGGGTAAACATTCAGTACTTC.

This chain joins TRBV5-4 and TRBJ2-7; 13 bases line up with TRBD2. This CDR3 is built from 14 residues. The germline CDR1 and CDR2 sequences are SGHNT and YYREEE (reference sequence). The V gene end was trimmed by 6 bases and the J gene end by 5 bases; junction bases not matched to a gene: 5. The CDR3 loop is CASKLAGGADEQYF. CDR3 coding DNA: TGTGCCAGCAAACTAGCGGGAGGGGCGGACGAGCAGTACTTC.

The chain links TRBV5-6 to TRBJ2-2; a possible D gene is TRBD1 (7 bases). The CDR3 sequence is 14 residues long. CDR1 SGHDT and CDR2 YYEEEE come from the germline V gene. Trimming shortened V by 4 bases and J by 7 bases, and 14 bases separated the two germline ends. The CDR3, as DNA: TGTGCCAGCAGCCTGACAGGGCGGGACGGGGAGCTGTTTTTT. Its protein is CASSLTGRDGELFF.

J is TRBJ1-2 and V is TRBV5-1; unclear D gene. Germline CDR1 SGHRS, CDR2 YFSETQ. CDR3 size: 13 residues. V was clipped by 2 bases and J by 1 base, with 6 bases between them. The chain's CDR3 is CASSFGINYGYTF. The DNA for the CDR3 is TGCGCCAGCAGCTTCGGGATTAACTATGGCTACACCTTC. Complete variable domain (other parts from reference TRBV5-1 and TRBJ1-2): KAGVTQTPRYLIKTRGQQVTLSCSPISGHRSVSWYQQTPGQGLQFLFEYFSETQRNKGNFPGRFSGRQFSNSRSEMNVSTLELGDSALYLCASSFGINYGYTFGSGTRLTVV.

V and J are TRBV18 and TRBJ1-4; D is uncertain. Germline V gene sequence: CDR1 KGHSH, CDR2 LQKENI. V gave up 3 bases and J gave up 7 bases, with 12 bases separating them. The CDR3 sequence is 14 residues long. CDR3 in amino acids: CASSPYQRTEKLFF. As DNA, the CDR3 is TGTGCCAGCTCACCCTACCAGCGGACTGAAAAACTGTTTTTT. The full variable domain, in which reference TRBV18 and TRBJ1-4 provide the parts outside the CDR3, is NAGVMQNPRHLVRRRGQEARLRCSPMKGHSHVYWYRQLPEEGLKFMVYLQKENIIDESGMPKERFSAEFPKEGPSILRIQQVVRGDSAAYFCASSPYQRTEKLFFGSGTQLSVL.

The chain links TRBV15 to TRBJ2-3, with D possibly matching TRBD2 (5 bases). V shed 3 bases and J shed 1 base, with 5 bases lying between them. The CDR3 runs to 13 residues. Germline V gene data show CDR1 as LNHNV and CDR2 as YYDKDF (reference sequence). The CDR3 coding sequence is TGTGCCACCAGCAGGAGGGGCACAGATACGCAGTATTTT. Protein sequence: CATSRRGTDTQYF. The whole variable domain, filled in from reference TRBV15 and TRBJ2-3, reads DAMVIQNPRYQVTQFGKPVTLSCSQTLNHNVMYWYQQKSSQAPKLLFHYYDKDFNNEADTPDNFQSRRPNTSFCFLDIRSPGLGDTAMYLCATSRRGTDTQYFGPGTRLTVL.

V is TRBV5-4 and J is TRBJ2-1; TRBD2 matches 14 bases. The CDR3 contains 16 residues. Germline V gene data show CDR1 as SGHNT and CDR2 as YYREEE (reference sequence). J lost 4 bases, V lost 2 bases, and 2 bases had no gene match. The CDR3 region has the DNA TGTGCCAGCAGCTTACGGACTAGCGGGAGGTACAATGAGCAGTTCTTC. Amino acids: CASSLRTSGRYNEQFF.

This clone appeared once. The chain employs TRBV5-1 and TRBJ2-1, with 8 bases fitting TRBD1. The CDR3 extends over 16 amino acids. Germline values: CDR1 SGHRS, CDR2 YFSETQ. V shed 4 bases and J 2 bases; nucleotides not matched to a gene: 8. The CDR3 here is CASSDQGAWAYNEQFF. DNA of the CDR3: TGCGCCAGCAGCGATCAGGGGGCCTGGGCCTACAATGAGCAGTTCTTC.

The chain is built from TRBV4-1 and TRBJ1-3; D not certain. Germline assignment: CDR1 MGHRA and CDR2 YSYEKL. Trimming shortened V by 1 base and J by 0 bases, and 7 bases separated the two germline ends. The CDR3 totals 15 residues. CDR3: CASSQVRVSGNTIYF. The CDR3 DNA follows: TGCGCCAGCAGCCAAGTGAGGGTCTCTGGAAACACCATATATTTT.

The V gene is TRBV30, the J gene TRBJ1-5; TRBD1 matches at 7 bases. CDR1 is GTSNPN, CDR2 SVGIG, per germline (reference sequence). V dropped 2 bases and J dropped 2; count of bases not matched to a gene: 3. CDR3 length equals 14 residues. CDR3 in DNA: TGTGCCTGGAGTCCCGGGACAGGCAATCAGCCCCAGCATTTT. It encodes CAWSPGTGNQPQHF.

V usage is TRBV4-1 and J usage is TRBJ2-3; 7 bases match TRBD2. The CDR3 spans 16 residues. After removal of 8 bases from V and 4 bases from J, the junction contained 15 bases not matched to a gene. Germline V gene lookup returns CDR1 MGHRA and CDR2 YSYEKL. The CDR3 sequence is CASRPGRGGSPDTQYF. CDR3 DNA sequence: TGCGCCAGCCGTCCGGGGAGGGGCGGGAGTCCAGATACGCAGTATTTT.

Comment on this clone: Distinct nucleotide sequences in the sample also encode this CDR3. V is TRBV7-2 and J is TRBJ2-1, with 8 bases fitting TRBD1. Germline trimming cut 5 bases from V and 6 bases from J; bases unmatched to any gene: 3. The germline gives CDR1 SGHTA, CDR2 FQGNSA. The CDR3 is 13 amino acids. The CDR3 coding sequence is TGTGCCAGCAGCCGCACAGGGGGCAATGAGCAGTTCTTC. It specifies CASSRTGGNEQFF.

J is TRBJ2-3 and V is TRBV9; perhaps TRBD1 as D (5 bases). This CDR3 is built from 13 residues. V lost 1 base and J lost 7, with 10 bases in between. CDR1 is SGDLS, CDR2 YYNGEE, per germline. CDR3 in DNA: TGTGCCAGCAGCGTACCTCCAGGGAATACGCAGTATTTT. Translation: CASSVPPGNTQYF.

V gene TRBV15 combines with J gene TRBJ1-1; D is unclear. V was pared by 5 bases and J by 0 bases, with 7 bases between. This CDR3 is built from 13 residues. Per germline, CDR1 LNHNV and CDR2 YYDKDF (reference sequence). This chain's CDR3 is CATSDNLNTEAFF. The CDR3 nucleotides read TGTGCCACCAGCGACAACCTGAACACTGAAGCTTTCTTT.

The chain joins TRBV2 to TRBJ1-1, with a possible D match to TRBD1 (5 bases). The CDR3 has 15 amino acids. Trimming stripped 4 bases from V and 3 bases from J, with 15 bases between. Germline V CDR1 and CDR2: SNHLY, FYNNEI. In DNA form, the CDR3 reads TGTGCCAGCAGTGCGGAGGGACCTGCGGACACTGAAGCTTTCTTT. Translating it yields CASSAEGPADTEAFF.